The present entry profiles one TCR beta chain with its context. In the original workflow: Amplification of reference gene primers provided the estimated nucleated cell counts. Measured with immunoSEQ multiplex PCR; TCRdb has only the in-frame clones, and not every one. That table gives V, J and clone size, and the DNA gave D and trimming. The table records around 200,000 clones, 85% to 90% of them present only once. This specimen comes from a study of blood T cell repertoires in COVID-19. About the study: Spain, Italy and the United States supplied samples that represented acute and convalescent COVID-19. T cells, B-cell-depleted T cells, or PBMCs supplied cDNA or gDNA.

The study recruited people aged about 18 to 95 years across about 25 US areas. Losses at the gene ends were 3 bases for V and 10 bases for J; bases not matched to a gene: 0. The germline V gene has CDR1 SGDLS and CDR2 YYNGEE. The CDR3 runs 11 residues. The TCR originated in a man younger than 40 who had recovered from COVID-19. The V and J genes are TRBV9 and TRBJ2-1; 8 bases agree with TRBD2. The sample consisted of PBMCs or T cells enriched from blood (not recorded which). CDR3 in amino acids: CASSERGEQFF. The CDR3 coding sequence is TGTGCCAGCAGCGAGCGGGGGGAGCAGTTCTTC. Using reference TRBV9 and TRBJ2-1 for the parts outside the CDR3, the full variable domain is DSGVTQTPKHLITATGQRVTLRCSPRSGDLSVYWYQQSLDQGLQFLIQYYNGEERAKGNILERFSAQQFPDLHSELNLSSLELGDSALYFCASSERGEQFFGPGTRLTVL.